A selection of T cell receptor beta chains follows, all from one sample in a study of blood T cell repertoires in COVID-19. The data were produced by immunoSEQ multiplex PCR, yet TCRdb's version contains in-frame clones alone and is incomplete. In the table there are about 270,000 clones, 70% to 90% of which are singletons. Material for sequencing was peripheral blood. The receptors shown here come from a woman between 25 and 40 years old with COVID-19, enrolled during active disease. CDR3s leave out the opening cysteine and the closing phenylalanine or tryptophan. Fields, in order: CDR3 length, V gene, CDR3 protein.

13 | TRBV11-2 | ASSSSGTVSKQLF
14 | TRBV5-5 | ASSDPNGGSLEKLF
13 | TRBV18 | ASSPSGRLIQPQH
13 | TRBV25-1 | ASSQGRSYNSPLH
12 | TRBV5-1 | ASSRGVGSGTQY
13 | TRBV19 | ASSAGGALEETQY
15 | TRBV27 | ASSLILGQGAFYGYT
16 | TRBV18 | ASSPPMGQVVSGNTIY
13 | TRBV5-1 | ASSFGASGYNEQF
16 | TRBV2 | ARRRDKQVELDFYEQY
11 | TRBV7-2 | ASSLASSYEQY
15 | TRBV4-1 | ASSQGSEGSTISPLH
11 | TRBV7-8 | ASSRTGYYGYT
11 | TRBV12-3/TRBV12-4 | ASSFAAGRGYT
14 | TRBV4-1 | ASSQAGIPNTGELF
13 | TRBV12-5 | ASGLDRGSYYEQY
10 | TRBV27 | ASSSGQGGLH
15 | TRBV5-1 | ASSLIGVRDPYYEQY
14 | TRBV3-1/TRBV3-2 | ASSPRTGATNEKLF
9 | TRBV11-2 | ASSQYNEQF
10 | TRBV2 | ASRDRGDGYT
11 | TRBV29-1 | SVKQGPIREQY
12 | TRBV28 | ASSLRGGGNTIY
11 | TRBV2 | ASSGQIDYGYT
17 | TRBV6-6 | ASSPFASGPYKFTDTQY
11 | TRBV7-9 | ASSFSQYSPLH
11 | TRBV6-5 | ASSFTHRETQY
13 | TRBV2 | ASIHTGGGTYEQY
11 | TRBV20-1 | SASSPSPETQY
13 | TRBV11-2 | ASSLGRSRSYEQY
14 | TRBV21-1 | ASSQRLAGGPDTQY
10 | TRBV19 | ASSPGGYEQY
14 | TRBV5-1 | ASSRSRTGYTGELF
15 | TRBV3-1/TRBV3-2 | ASSHKPMGQGYNEQF
14 | TRBV27 | ASSLSPSGASYEQY
12 | TRBV7-2 | ASSWTVATDTQY
16 | TRBV5-8 | ASSITRSPGLPSREQY
14 | TRBV5-1 | ASSWTYTRGADTQY
10 | TRBV27 | ASSLGSGELF
11 | TRBV9 | ASSGQGAYEQY
13 | TRBV19 | ASQQGVSTNEKLF